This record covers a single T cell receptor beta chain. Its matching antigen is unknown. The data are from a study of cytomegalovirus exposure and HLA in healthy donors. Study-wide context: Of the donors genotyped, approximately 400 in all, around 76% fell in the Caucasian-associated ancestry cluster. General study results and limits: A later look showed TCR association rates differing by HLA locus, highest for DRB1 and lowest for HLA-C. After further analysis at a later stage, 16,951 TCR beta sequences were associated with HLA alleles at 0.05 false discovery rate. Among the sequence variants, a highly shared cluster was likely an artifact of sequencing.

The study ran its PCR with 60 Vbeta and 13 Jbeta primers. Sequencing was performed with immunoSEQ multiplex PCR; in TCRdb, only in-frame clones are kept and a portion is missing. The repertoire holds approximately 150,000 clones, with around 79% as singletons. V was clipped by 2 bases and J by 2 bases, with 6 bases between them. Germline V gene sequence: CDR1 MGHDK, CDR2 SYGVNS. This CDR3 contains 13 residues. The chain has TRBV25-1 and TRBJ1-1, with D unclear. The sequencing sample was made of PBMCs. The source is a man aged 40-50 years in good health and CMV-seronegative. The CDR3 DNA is TGTGCCAGCAGTGAACCGTCCAACACTGAAGCTTTCTTT. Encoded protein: CASSEPSNTEAFF. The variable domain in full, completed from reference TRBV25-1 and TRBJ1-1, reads EADIYQTPRYLVIGTGKKITLECSQTMGHDKMYWYQQDPGMELHLIHYSYGVNSTEKGDLSSESTVSRIRTEHFPLTLESARPSHTSQYLCASSEPSNTEAFFGQGTRLTVV.